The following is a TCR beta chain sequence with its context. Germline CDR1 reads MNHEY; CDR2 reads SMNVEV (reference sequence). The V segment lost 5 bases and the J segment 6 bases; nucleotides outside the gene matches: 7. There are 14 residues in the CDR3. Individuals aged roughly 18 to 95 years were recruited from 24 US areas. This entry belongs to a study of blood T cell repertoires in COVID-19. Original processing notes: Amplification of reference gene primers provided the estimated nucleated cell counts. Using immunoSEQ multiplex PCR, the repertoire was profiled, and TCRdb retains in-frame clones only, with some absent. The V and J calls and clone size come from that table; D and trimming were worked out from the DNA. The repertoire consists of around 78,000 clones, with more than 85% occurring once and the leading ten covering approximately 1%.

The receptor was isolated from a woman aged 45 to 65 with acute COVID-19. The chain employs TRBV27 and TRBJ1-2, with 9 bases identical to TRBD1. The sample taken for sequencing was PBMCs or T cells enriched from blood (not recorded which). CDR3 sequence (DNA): TGTGCCAGCAGTCGAGCCGGGACAGGGAATGGCTACACCTTC. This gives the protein CASSRAGTGNGYTF.